This TCR beta chain was recovered during a study of blood T cell repertoires in COVID-19. Whole-study context: Acute-phase and convalescent COVID-19 samples originated in the United States, Italy and Spain. The analysed material was cDNA or gDNA that came from T cells, B-cell-depleted T cells, or PBMCs.

The CDR3 is made up of 14 amino acids. Germline V lookup: CDR1 MNHEY, CDR2 SVGAGI. V shed 7 bases, J shed 1 base, and the junction held 6 bases outside the gene matches. As originally analysed: Estimation of nucleated cell counts relied on the amplification of reference gene primers. Libraries were prepared by immunoSEQ multiplex PCR; TCRdb keeps only in-frame clonotypes and omits some of them. V, J and clone size derive from that table, while D and trimming were established from the DNA sequence. The sample lists hundreds of thousands of clones, around 90% seen once, with roughly 0.76% in the top ten. Enrollment of patients from Seattle took place during active infection, with longitudinal follow-up.

The rearrangement joins TRBV6-5 to TRBJ1-1; 7 bases match TRBD1. The sequence was obtained from a man between 18 and 35 years old with COVID-19, enrolled during active disease. Specimen: peripheral blood. CDR3 coding DNA: TGTGCCAGCACTCAGACAGGGACGAACACTGAAGCTTTCTTT. Translated, it gives CASTQTGTNTEAFF.